These 6 T cell receptor beta chains originate from one sample sequenced in a study of blood T cells in healthy people across ages. Primed by a sample-barcoded 5' primer and a J-beta primer mix, a second PCR proceeded for about 7 to 11 cycles. TCRdb reprocessed the 5' RACE reads via MiXCR and lists one record per CDR3 protein. The repertoire has about 680,000 distinct CDR3 sequences, approximately 49% of them found once; the top ten carry roughly 31%. The sequencing input was blood. The receptor source for this set is a woman aged 60-75 years in good health.

CDR3 in amino acids: CASSLAPNSYEQYF. CDR3 coding DNA: TGTGCCAGCAGCTTAGCCCCGAACTCCTACGAGCAGTACTTC. The genes are TRBV11-1 and TRBJ2-7; D uncertain. The CDR3 has 14 amino acids. The germline gives CDR1 SGHAT, CDR2 FQDESV (reference sequence). Trimming removed 0 bases at V and 0 bases at J, with 6 bases between.

This clonotype was seen a few times. The chain combines TRBV20-1 with TRBJ2-1; no clear D. Germline V lookup: CDR1 DFQATT, CDR2 SNEGSKA (reference sequence). The CDR3 totals 11 residues. V shed 0 bases and J shed 4 bases, with 1 base lying between them. The CDR3 DNA sequence: TGCAGTGCTAGAGAGTACAATGAGCAGTTCTTC. This sequence encodes CSAREYNEQFF.

The gene calls are TRBV5-6 and TRBJ2-4, with unresolved D. The DNA end favors TRBJ2-7, so the J call may be wrong. This CDR3 has 14 residues. Germline CDR1 and CDR2: SGHDT and YYEEEE. CDR3 sequence: CASSLSLNFYEQYF. CDR3 in DNA: TGTGCCAGCAGCTTGTCACTAAATTTCTACGAGCAGTACTTC.

V gene TRBV24-1 combines with J gene TRBJ2-5, with TRBD2 identical over 11 bases. Germline CDR1 and CDR2: KGHDR and SFDVKD. Trimming removed 1 base from V and 2 bases from J; junction bases left unmatched: 8. This CDR3 has 18 residues. The CDR3, as DNA: TGTGCCACCAGTGATTTAGGCGGGACTAGCGGACCTCAAGAGACCCAGTACTTC. Amino acids: CATSDLGGTSGPQETQYF.

This chain connects TRBV6-1 to TRBJ1-2; no reliable D call. The ends were cut back, 2 bases at V and 5 bases at J, with 6 bases in the middle. This CDR3 has 12 amino acids. Germline V gene data show CDR1 as MNHNS and CDR2 as SASEGT. The CDR3 is CASSESGYGYTF. CDR3 nucleotides: TGTGCCAGCAGTGAATCGGGGTATGGCTACACCTTC.

There are a few counts of this clonotype. The chain employs TRBV7-2 and TRBJ2-1; 10 bases fit TRBD2. The CDR3 consists of 15 residues. Unmatched junction bases numbered 5, after V lost 6 bases and J lost 3 bases. The germline gives CDR1 SGHTA, CDR2 FQGNSA. The CDR3 DNA reads TGTGCCAGCAGAGCGGGGACTAGCGACTACAATGAGCAGTTCTTC. Protein sequence: CASRAGTSDYNEQFF.